The clone carrying this T cell receptor (beta chain) was found many times. CDR1 and CDR2 (germline): SGHTA, FQGNSA. The CDR3 length is 14 residues. V shed 5 bases, J shed 2 bases, and the junction held 5 bases outside the gene matches. The record originates from a study of early T cells in non-severe SARS-CoV-2 infection. TCRdb itself ran the 5' RACE reads through MiXCR, one entry per CDR3 protein. Altogether about 63,000 distinct CDR3 sequences are present, under 15% being singletons, with the ten largest covering approximately 4.8%. Sample: whole blood. This rearrangement joins TRBV7-2 to TRBJ2-7, with 8 nucleotides matching TRBD1. This TCR was sampled from an adult who was a healthcare worker with PCR-confirmed SARS-CoV-2 infection or an uninfected control (not recorded which). DNA of the CDR3: TGTGCCAGCAGCCCCACAGGGGGTCCCTACGAGCAGTACTTC. As protein: CASSPTGGPYEQYF.